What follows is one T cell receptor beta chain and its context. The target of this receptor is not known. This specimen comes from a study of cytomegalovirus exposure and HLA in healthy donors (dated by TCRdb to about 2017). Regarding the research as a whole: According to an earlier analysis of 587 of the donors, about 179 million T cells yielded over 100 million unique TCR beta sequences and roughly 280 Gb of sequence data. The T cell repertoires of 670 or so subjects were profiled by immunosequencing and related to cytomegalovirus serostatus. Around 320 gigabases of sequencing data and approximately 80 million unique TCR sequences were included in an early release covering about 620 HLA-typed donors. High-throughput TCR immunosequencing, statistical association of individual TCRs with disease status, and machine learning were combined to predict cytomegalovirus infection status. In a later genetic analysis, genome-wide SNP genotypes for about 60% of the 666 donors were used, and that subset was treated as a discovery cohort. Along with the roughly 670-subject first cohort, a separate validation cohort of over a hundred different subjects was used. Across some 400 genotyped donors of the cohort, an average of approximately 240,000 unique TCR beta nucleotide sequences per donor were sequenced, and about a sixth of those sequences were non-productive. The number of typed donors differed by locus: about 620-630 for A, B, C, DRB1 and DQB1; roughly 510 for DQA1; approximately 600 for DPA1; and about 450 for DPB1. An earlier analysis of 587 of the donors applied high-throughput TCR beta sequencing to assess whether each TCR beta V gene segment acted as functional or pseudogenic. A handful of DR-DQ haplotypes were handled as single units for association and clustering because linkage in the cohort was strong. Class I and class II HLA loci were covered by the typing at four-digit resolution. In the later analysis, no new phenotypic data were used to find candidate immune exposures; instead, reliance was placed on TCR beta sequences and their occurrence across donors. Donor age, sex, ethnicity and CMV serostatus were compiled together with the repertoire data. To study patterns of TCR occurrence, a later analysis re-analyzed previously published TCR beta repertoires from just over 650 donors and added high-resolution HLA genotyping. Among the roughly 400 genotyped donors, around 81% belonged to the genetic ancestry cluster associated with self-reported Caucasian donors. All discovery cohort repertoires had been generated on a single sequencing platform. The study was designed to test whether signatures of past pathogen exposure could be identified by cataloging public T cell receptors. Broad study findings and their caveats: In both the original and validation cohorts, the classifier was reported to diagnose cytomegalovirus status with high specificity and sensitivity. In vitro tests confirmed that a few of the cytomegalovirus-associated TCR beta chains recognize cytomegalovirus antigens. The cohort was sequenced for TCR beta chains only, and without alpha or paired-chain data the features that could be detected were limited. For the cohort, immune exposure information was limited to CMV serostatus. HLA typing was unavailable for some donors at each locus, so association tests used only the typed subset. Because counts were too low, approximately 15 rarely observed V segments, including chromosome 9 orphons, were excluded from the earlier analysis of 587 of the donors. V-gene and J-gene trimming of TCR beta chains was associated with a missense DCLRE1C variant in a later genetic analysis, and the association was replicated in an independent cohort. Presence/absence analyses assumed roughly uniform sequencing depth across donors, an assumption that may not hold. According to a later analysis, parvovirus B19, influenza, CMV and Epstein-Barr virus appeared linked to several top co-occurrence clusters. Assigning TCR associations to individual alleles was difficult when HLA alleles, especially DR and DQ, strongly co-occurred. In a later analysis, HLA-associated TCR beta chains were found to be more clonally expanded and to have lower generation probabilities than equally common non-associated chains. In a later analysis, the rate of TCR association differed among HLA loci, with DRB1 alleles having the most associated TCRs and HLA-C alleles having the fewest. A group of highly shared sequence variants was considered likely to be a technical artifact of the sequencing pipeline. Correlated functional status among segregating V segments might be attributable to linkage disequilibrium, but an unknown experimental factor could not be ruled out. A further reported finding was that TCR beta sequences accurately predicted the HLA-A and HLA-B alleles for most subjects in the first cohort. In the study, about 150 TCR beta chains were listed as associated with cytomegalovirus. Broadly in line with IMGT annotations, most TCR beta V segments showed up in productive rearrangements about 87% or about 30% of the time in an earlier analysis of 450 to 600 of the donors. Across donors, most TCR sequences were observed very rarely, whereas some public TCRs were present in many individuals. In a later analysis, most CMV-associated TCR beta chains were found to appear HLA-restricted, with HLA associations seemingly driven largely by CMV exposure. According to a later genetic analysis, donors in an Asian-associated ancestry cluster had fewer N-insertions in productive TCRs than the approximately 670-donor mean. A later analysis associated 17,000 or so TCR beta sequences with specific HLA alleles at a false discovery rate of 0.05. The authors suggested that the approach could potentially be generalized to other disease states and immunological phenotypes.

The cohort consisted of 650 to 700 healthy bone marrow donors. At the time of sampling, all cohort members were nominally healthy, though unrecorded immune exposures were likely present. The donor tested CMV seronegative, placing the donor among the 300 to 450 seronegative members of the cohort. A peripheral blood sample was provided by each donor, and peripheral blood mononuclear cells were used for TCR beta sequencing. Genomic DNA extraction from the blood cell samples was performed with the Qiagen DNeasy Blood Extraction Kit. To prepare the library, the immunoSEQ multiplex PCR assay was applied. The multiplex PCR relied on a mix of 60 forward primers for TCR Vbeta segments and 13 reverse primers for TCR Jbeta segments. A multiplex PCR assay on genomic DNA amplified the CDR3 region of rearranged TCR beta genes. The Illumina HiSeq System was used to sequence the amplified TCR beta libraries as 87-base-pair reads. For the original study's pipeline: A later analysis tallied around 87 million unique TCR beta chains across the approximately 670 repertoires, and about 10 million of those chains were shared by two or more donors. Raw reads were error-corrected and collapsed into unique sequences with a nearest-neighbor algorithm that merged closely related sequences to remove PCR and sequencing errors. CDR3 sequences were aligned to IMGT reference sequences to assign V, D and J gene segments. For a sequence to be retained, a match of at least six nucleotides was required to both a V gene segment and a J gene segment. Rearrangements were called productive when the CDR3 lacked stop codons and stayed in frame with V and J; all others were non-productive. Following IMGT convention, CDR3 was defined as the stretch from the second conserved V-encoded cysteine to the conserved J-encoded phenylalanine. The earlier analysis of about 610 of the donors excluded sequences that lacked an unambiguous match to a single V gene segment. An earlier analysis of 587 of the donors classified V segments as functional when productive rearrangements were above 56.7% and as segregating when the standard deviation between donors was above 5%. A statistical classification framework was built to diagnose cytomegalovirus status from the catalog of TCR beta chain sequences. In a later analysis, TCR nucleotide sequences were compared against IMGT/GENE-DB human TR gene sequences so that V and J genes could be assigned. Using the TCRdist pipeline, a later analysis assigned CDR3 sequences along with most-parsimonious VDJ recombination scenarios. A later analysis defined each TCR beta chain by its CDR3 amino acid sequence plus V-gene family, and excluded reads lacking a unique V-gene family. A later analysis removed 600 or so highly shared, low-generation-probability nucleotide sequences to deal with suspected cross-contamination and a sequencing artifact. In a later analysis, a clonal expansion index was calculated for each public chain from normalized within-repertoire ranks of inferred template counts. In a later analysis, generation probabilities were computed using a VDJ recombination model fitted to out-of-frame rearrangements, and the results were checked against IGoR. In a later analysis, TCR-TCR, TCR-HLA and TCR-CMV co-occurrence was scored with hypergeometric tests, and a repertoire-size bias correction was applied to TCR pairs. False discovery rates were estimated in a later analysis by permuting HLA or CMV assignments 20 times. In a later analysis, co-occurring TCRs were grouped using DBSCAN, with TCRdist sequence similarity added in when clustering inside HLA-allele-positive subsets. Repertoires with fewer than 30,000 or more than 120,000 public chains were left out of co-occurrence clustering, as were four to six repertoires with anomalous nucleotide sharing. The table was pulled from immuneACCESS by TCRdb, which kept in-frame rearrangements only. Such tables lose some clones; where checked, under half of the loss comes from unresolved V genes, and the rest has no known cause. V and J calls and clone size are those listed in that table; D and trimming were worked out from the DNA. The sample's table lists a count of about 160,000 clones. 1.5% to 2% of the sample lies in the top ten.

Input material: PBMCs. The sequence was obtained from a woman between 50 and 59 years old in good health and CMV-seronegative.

The CDR3 region: CASSERQITGELFF. The nucleotide sequence is given as TGTGCCAGCAGTGAACGACAGATCACCGGGGAGCTGTTTTTT. The rearranged segments are TRBV2 and TRBJ2-2; matching of 5 bases hints at TRBD1 as the D gene. The CDR3 runs 14 residues from the cysteine to the phenylalanine. The CDR3 DNA has 42 bases and is translated from base 1. V is pared back by 2 bases and J by 4 bases, with 8 bases lying between the germline termini. Sequences SNHLY (CDR1) and FYNNEI (CDR2) are obtained from the germline V gene.